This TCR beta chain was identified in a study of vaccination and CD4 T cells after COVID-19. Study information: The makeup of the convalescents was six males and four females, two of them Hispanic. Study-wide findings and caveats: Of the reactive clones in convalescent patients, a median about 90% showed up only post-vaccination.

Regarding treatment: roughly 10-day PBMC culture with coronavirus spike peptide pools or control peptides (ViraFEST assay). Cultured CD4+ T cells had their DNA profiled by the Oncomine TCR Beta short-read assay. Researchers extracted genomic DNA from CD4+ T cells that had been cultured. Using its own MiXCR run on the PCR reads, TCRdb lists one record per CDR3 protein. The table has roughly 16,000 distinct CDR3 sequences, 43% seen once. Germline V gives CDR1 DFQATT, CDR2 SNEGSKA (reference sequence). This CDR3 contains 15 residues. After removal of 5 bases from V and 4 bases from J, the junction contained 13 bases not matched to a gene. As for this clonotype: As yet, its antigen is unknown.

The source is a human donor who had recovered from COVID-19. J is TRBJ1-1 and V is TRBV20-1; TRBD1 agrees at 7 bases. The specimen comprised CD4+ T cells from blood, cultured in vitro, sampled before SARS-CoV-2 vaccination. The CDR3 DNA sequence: TGCAGTGCTCCCCGAGGTCTAGGGGGCTTCACTGAAGCTTTCTTT. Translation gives CSAPRGLGGFTEAFF.